Below are 16 T cell receptor beta chains sequenced from a single sample in a study of breast tumors, draining lymph nodes, adjacent tissues (TCRdb year 2016). The library was made by multiplex PCR. The instrument given in TCRdb is Illumina HiSeq 2000. In-frame beta chains were kept once TCRdb had trimmed the public reads at Q25 with fastp and called clones with MiXCR. All rows with the same CDR3 protein become a single entry with the most common DNA and genes. Recorded for this sample are tens of thousands of distinct CDR3 sequences; roughly two fifths of them occurred a single time. The ten biggest clones cover over 9.5% of the sample. Sequenced sample: breast tumor tissue. Every receptor here comes from a female donor with breast cancer. Some clones in this sample may be carry-over from other donors' samples.

Ten or more counts support this clonotype. This chain links TRBV30 with TRBJ1-6; D uncertain. The CDR3 covers 14 residues. In germline, CDR1 is GTSNPN, CDR2 SVGIG (reference sequence). Trimming took off 1 base at V and 6 bases at J, with 10 bases between the two ends. CDR3 DNA sequence: TGTGCCTGGAGTGGTCAGAGCTCTAATTCACCCCTCCACTTT. Amino acids: CAWSGQSSNSPLHF.

The chain uses TRBV7-2 and TRBJ2-6; no firm D call. The CDR3 consists of 15 residues. Germline CDR1 and CDR2: SGHTA and FQGNSA. V lost 5 bases to trimming and J lost 4 bases, with 12 bases between them. The CDR3 region has the DNA TGTGCCAGCAGCCCACTCTGGTCCGGGGCCAACGTCCTGACTTTC. This gives the protein CASSPLWSGANVLTF.

This chain uses TRBV9 with TRBJ2-1, with 10 bases identical to TRBD2. The CDR3 is made up of 15 amino acids. The J segment lost 8 bases and the V segment lost 0 bases, leaving 5 bases of the junction unmatched. Germline values: CDR1 SGDLS, CDR2 YYNGEE. CDR3 region: CASSVVLAGWDEQFF. The CDR3, as DNA: TGTGCCAGCAGCGTAGTACTAGCGGGATGGGATGAGCAGTTCTTC.

This clonotype occurred many times. This rearrangement joins TRBV3-1 to TRBJ2-3; the D is unclear. V gave up 2 bases and J gave up 0 bases, with 9 bases separating them. Per germline, CDR1 LGHDT and CDR2 YNNKEL (reference sequence). The CDR3 runs 15 residues. CDR3 sequence (DNA): TGTGCCAGCAGCCAAACACCCCTTAGCACAGATACGCAGTATTTT. It specifies CASSQTPLSTDTQYF.

This chain uses TRBV19 with TRBJ2-1; TRBD2 agrees at 8 bases. Germline CDR1 and CDR2: LNHDA and SQIVND (reference sequence). The CDR3 length is 12 residues. V lost 7 bases, J lost 7 bases, and 3 bases stayed unmatched. CDR3 residues: CASKLAANEQFF. CDR3 bases: TGTGCCAGTAAACTAGCGGCTAATGAGCAGTTCTTC.

This clonotype was recorded many times. The chain is built from TRBV15 and TRBJ1-2; weak D call: TRBD1 (5 bases). CDR3 length equals 15 residues. Germline CDR1 reads LNHNV; CDR2 reads YYDKDF (reference sequence). V lost 1 base and J 4 bases, leaving 13 bases between the germline ends. The CDR3 region has the DNA TGTGCCACCAGCAGAGGATTCGACAGTGGCTATGGCTACACCTTC. It encodes CATSRGFDSGYGYTF.

The V and J genes are TRBV2 and TRBJ2-4; D is possibly TRBD1 (6 bases). The CDR3 runs to 14 residues. Deletions cut 3 bases from V and 7 bases from J, with 13 bases between. Germline V CDR1 and CDR2: SNHLY, FYNNEI. The CDR3 coding sequence is TGTGCCAGCAGTGATGCAGGGGTCGGGAACATTCAGTACTTC. It yields the protein CASSDAGVGNIQYF.

The chain is built from TRBV7-9 and TRBJ2-5; 15 bases fit TRBD2. The V segment lost 1 base and the J segment 2 bases; nucleotides outside the gene matches: 8. Germline assignment: CDR1 SEHNR and CDR2 FQNEAQ (reference sequence). The CDR3 runs to 19 residues. DNA of the CDR3: TGTGCCAGCAGCTTAGAGCAAGGACTAGCGGGAGGGGGTCAAGAGACCCAGTACTTC. Amino acids: CASSLEQGLAGGGQETQYF.

This clonotype was found many times. The genes are TRBV28 and TRBJ1-6; tentatively, D is TRBD1 (5 bases). CDR3 size: 14 residues. Germline values: CDR1 MDHEN, CDR2 SYDVKM. V dropped 4 bases and J dropped 7 bases, with 11 bases sitting between them. The CDR3 DNA reads TGTGCCAGCAGTTCGGGACCTAAGAATTCACCCCTCCACTTT. Translating it yields CASSSGPKNSPLHF.

This clonotype was picked up many times. This chain connects TRBV15 to TRBJ1-5, with D unresolved. V lost 6 bases, J lost 1 base, and 16 bases lay in between. This CDR3 is built from 16 residues. Germline V gene lookup returns CDR1 LNHNV and CDR2 YYDKDF (reference sequence). The CDR3 region has the DNA TGTGCCACCAGAGCACACGCTCTAGGCAGCAATCAGCCCCAGCATTTT. Protein product: CATRAHALGSNQPQHF.

This clonotype was seen only a few times. This chain uses TRBV7-2 with TRBJ1-6, with a possible D match to TRBD1 (6 bases). The CDR3 is 14 amino acids. CDR1 SGHTA and CDR2 FQGNSA come from the germline V gene. Trimming cost V 0 bases and J 10 bases, with 10 bases left between them. CDR3 sequence: CASSLAGGKSPLHF. CDR3 sequence (DNA): TGTGCCAGCAGCTTAGCAGGGGGAAAGTCACCCCTCCACTTT.

The chain couples TRBV9 to TRBJ2-7; 8 bases are shared with TRBD2. The CDR3 spans 16 residues. With V trimmed by 4 bases and J by 6 bases, 15 bases remained unmatched. Germline V gene sequence: CDR1 SGDLS, CDR2 YYNGEE. The DNA of the CDR3 is TGTGCCAGCAGCAGCCTGACGGGAGGGCCGTTTAGCGAGCAGTACTTC. Its protein product is CASSSLTGGPFSEQYF.

The chain is built from TRBV25-1 and TRBJ1-5; D is undetermined. From germline, CDR1 is MGHDK and CDR2 SYGVNS. CDR3 size: 18 residues. The V end was cut by 4 bases, the J end by 1 base, with 20 bases between. The CDR3: CASSGPGRKKKSNQPQHF. The CDR3 region has the DNA TGTGCCAGCAGTGGGCCGGGAAGAAAAAAAAAGAGCAATCAGCCCCAGCATTTT.

This clonotype was counted ten times or more. The chain recombines TRBV5-4 with TRBJ2-7; possibly TRBD1 for D (7 bases). The V gene lost 4 bases and the J gene lost 7 bases, with 18 bases spanning the gap. The CDR3 sequence is 14 residues long. Looked up from germline, CDR1 is SGHNT and CDR2 is YYREEE (reference sequence). In nucleotides, the CDR3 is TGTGCCAGCAGCCCCCAGGAGGGGGCGCGGGAGCAGTACTTC. This gives the protein CASSPQEGAREQYF.

This clonotype has ten or more counts. The chain links TRBV19 to TRBJ1-2; TRBD1 matches at 10 bases. Germline CDR1 and CDR2: LNHDA and SQIVND (reference sequence). The CDR3 contains 13 residues. The ends lost 5 bases at V and 6 bases at J; junction bases unmatched: 3. The CDR3 DNA sequence: TGTGCCAGTAGTCCCGGGACAGGGGATGGCTACACCTTC. The encoded protein is CASSPGTGDGYTF.

This clonotype has a count of ten or more. The V and J genes are TRBV6-6 and TRBJ2-7, with TRBD2 as a possible D gene (6 bases). The germline CDR1 and CDR2 sequences are MNHNY and SVGAGI (reference sequence). V was pared by 10 bases and J by 0 bases, with 16 bases between. The CDR3 is 14 amino acids. The CDR3 protein is CATSHRDSSYEQYF. CDR3 sequence (DNA): TGTGCCACCTCCCACCGGGACTCCTCCTACGAGCAGTACTTC.